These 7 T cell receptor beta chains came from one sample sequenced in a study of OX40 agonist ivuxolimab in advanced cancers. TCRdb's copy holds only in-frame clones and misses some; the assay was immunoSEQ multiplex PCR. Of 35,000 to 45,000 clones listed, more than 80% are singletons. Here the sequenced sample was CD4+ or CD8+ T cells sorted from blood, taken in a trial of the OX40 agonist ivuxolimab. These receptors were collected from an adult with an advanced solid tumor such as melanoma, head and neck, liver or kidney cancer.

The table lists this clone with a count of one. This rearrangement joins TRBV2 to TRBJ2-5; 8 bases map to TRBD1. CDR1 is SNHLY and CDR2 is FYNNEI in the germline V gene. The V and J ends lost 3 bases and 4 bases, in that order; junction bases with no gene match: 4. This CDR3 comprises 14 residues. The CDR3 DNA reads TGTGCCAGCAGTGACCTCGGGACAGGAGAGACCCAGTACTTC. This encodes CASSDLGTGETQYF.

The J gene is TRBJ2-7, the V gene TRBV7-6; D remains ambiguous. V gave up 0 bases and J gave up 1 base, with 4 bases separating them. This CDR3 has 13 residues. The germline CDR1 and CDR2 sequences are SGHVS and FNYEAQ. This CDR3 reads CASSLAVSYEQYF. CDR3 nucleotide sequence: TGTGCCAGCAGCTTAGCAGTGTCCTACGAGCAGTACTTC.

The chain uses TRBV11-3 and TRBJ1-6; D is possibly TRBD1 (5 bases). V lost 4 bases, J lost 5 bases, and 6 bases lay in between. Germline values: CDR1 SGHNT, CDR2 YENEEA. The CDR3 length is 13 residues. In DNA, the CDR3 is TGTGCCAGCAGCTGGGACCATAATTCACCCCTCCACTTT. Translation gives CASSWDHNSPLHF. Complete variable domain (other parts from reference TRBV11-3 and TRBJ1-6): EAGVVQSPRYKIIEKKQPVAFWCNPISGHNTLYWYLQNLGQGPELLIRYENEEAVDDSQLPKDRFSAERLKGVDSTLKIQPAELGDSAVYLCASSWDHNSPLHFGNGTRLTVT.

CDR3: CASSLGQGLNTEAFF. Here the CDR3 DNA reads TGTGCCAGCAGCTTAGGACAGGGATTGAACACTGAAGCTTTCTTT. The chain is built from TRBV7-6 and TRBJ1-1; TRBD1 aligns across 7 bases. Germline values: CDR1 SGHVS, CDR2 FNYEAQ. V gave up 1 base and J gave up 0 bases; unmatched junction bases: 2. CDR3 length: 15 amino acids.

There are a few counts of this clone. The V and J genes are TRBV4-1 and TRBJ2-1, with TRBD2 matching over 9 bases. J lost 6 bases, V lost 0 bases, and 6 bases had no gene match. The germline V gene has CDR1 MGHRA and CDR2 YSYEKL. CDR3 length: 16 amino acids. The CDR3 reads CASSQDKASGANEQFF. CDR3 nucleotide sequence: TGCGCCAGCAGCCAAGATAAGGCTAGCGGGGCCAATGAGCAGTTCTTC.

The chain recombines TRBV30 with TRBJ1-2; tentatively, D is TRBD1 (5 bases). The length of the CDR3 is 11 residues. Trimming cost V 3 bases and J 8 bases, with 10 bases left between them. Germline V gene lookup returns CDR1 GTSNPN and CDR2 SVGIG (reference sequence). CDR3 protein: CAWSQGGGYTF. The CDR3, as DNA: TGTGCCTGGAGCCAGGGAGGAGGCTACACCTTC.

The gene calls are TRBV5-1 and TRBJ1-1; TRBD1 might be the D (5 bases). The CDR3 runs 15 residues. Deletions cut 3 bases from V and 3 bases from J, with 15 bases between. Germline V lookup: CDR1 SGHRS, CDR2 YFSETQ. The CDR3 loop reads CASSSQGLSDTEAFF. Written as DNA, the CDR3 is TGCGCCAGCAGCTCGCAGGGACTCAGTGACACTGAAGCTTTCTTT.